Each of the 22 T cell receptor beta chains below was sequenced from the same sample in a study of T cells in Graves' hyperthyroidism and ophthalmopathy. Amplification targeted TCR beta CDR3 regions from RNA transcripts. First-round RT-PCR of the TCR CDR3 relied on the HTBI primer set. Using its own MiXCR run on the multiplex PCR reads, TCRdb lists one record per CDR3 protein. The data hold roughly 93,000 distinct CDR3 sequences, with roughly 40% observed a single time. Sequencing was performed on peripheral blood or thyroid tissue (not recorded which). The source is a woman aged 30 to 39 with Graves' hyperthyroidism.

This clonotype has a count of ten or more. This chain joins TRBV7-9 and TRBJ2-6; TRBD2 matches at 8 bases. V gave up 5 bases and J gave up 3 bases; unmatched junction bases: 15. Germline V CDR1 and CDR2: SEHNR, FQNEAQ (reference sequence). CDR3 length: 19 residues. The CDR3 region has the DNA TGTGCCAGCAGCCAAGAACCGAGCGGGAGTATGGGTGGGGCCAACGTCCTGACTTTC. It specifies CASSQEPSGSMGGANVLTF. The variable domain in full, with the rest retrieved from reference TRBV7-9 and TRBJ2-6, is DTGVSQNPRHKITKRGQNVTFRCDPISEHNRLYWYRQTLGQGPEFLTYFQNEAQLEKSRLLSDRFSAERPKGSFSTLEIQRTEQGDSAMYLCASSQEPSGSMGGANVLTFGAGSRLTVL.

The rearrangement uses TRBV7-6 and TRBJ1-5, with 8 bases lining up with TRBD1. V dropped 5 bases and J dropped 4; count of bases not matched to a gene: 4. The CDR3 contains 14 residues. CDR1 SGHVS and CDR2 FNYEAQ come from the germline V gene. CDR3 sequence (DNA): TGTGCCAGCAGCCCAGGGGGCCAGAATCAGCCCCAGCATTTT. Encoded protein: CASSPGGQNQPQHF.

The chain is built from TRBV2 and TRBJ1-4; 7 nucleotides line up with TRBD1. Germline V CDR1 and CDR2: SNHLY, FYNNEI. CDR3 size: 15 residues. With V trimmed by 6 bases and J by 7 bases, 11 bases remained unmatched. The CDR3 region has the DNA TGTGCCAGCAGACGACCGGGACAGCCGATTGAAAAACTGTTTTTT. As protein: CASRRPGQPIEKLFF.

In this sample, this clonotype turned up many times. CDR3 residues: CASSTRDSDNYGYTF. CDR3 in DNA: TGTGCCAGCAGTACCCGGGACAGTGATAACTATGGCTACACCTTC. The chain employs TRBV6-5 and TRBJ1-2; TRBD1 matches at 7 bases. The CDR3 extends over 15 amino acids. V gave up 5 bases and J gave up 1 base; unmatched junction bases: 7. Germline V gene sequence: CDR1 MNHEY, CDR2 SVGAGI.

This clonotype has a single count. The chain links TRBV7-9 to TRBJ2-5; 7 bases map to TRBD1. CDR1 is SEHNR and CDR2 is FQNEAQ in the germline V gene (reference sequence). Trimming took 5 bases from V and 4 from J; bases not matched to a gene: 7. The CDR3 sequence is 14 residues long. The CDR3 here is CASSPDRASETQYF. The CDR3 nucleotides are TGTGCCAGCAGCCCTGACAGGGCGTCAGAGACCCAGTACTTC.

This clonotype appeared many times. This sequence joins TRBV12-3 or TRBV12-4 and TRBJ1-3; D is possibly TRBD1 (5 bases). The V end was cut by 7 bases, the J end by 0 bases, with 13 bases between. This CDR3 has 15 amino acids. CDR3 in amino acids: CASTLDSNSGNTIYF. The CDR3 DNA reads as TGTGCCAGCACTCTTGACAGTAACTCTGGAAACACCATATATTTT.

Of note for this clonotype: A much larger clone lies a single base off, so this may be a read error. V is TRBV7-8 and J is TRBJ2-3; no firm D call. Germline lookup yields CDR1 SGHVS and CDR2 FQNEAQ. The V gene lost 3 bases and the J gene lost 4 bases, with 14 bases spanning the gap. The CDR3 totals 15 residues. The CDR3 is CASSFRRFAADTQYF. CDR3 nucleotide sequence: TGTGCCAGCAGCTTCAGACGTTTTGCAGCAGATACGCAGTATTTT.

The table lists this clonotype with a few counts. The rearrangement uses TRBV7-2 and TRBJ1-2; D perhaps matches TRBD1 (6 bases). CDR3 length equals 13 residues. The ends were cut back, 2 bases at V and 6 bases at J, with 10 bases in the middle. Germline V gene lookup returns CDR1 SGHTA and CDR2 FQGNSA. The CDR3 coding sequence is TGTGCCAGCAGCTTACGGACAGCTAATGGCTACACCTTC. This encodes CASSLRTANGYTF.

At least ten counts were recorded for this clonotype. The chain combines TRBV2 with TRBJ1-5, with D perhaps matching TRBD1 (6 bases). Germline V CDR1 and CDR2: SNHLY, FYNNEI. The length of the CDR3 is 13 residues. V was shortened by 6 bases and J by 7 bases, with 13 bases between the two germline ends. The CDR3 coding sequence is TGTGCCAGCAGGAACACTCAGGGGCAGCCCCAGCATTTT. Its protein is CASRNTQGQPQHF.

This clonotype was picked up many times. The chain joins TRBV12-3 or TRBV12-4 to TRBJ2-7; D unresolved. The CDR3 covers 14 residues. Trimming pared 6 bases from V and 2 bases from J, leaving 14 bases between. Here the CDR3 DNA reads TGTGCCAGCAGAAGGTCCGGCGTACCCTACGAGCAGTACTTC. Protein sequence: CASRRSGVPYEQYF.

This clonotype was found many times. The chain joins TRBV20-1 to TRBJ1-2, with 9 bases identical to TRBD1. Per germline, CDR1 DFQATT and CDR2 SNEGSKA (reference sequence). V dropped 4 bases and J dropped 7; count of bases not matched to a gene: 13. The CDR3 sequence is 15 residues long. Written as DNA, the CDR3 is TGCAGTGCTAAAGGGACAGGGTGGGTTCTAGGTGGCTACACCTTC. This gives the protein CSAKGTGWVLGGYTF.

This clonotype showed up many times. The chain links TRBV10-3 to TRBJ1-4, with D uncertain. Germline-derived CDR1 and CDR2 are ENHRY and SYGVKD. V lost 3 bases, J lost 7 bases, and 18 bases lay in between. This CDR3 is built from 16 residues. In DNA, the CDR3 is TGTGCCATCAGTGAAGGGTCGGTGGGAGACGGTGAAAAACTGTTTTTT. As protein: CAISEGSVGDGEKLFF.

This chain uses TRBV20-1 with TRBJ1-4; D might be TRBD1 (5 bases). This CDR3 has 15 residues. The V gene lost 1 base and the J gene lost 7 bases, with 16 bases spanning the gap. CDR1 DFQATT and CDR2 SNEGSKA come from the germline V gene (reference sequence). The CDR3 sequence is CSARGGGGSGEKLFF. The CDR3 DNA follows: TGCAGTGCTAGAGGGGGTGGGGGGAGCGGTGAAAAACTGTTTTTT.

In DNA form, the CDR3 reads TGCGCCAGCAGCATGGGACTAGCGGGAGTCGGGGAGCTGTTTTTT. Its protein product is CASSMGLAGVGELFF. This chain links TRBV5-1 with TRBJ2-2; TRBD2 agrees at 14 bases. V was pared by 4 bases and J by 7 bases, with 3 bases of the junction left unmatched. CDR1 SGHRS and CDR2 YFSETQ come from the germline V gene. The CDR3 covers 15 residues.

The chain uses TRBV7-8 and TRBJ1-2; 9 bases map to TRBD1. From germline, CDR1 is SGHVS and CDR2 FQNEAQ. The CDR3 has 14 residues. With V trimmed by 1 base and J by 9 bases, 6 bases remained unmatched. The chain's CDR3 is CASSLEGQGDSYTF. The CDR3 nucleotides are TGTGCCAGCAGCTTAGAGGGACAGGGAGATAGCTACACCTTC.

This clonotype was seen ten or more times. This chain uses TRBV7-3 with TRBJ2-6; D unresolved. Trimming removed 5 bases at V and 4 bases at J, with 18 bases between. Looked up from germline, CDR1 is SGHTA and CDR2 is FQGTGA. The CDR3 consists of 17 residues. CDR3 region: CASSPSGGVLGANVLTF. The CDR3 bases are TGTGCCAGCAGCCCTTCTGGTGGGGTTTTAGGGGCCAACGTCCTGACTTTC.

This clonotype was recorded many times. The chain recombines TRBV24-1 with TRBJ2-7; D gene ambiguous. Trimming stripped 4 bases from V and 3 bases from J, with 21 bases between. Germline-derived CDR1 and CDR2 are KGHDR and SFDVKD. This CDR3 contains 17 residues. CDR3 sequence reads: CATSDASQGGFVYEQYF. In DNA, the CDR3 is TGTGCCACCAGTGACGCCTCCCAAGGTGGTTTCGTCTACGAGCAGTACTTC.

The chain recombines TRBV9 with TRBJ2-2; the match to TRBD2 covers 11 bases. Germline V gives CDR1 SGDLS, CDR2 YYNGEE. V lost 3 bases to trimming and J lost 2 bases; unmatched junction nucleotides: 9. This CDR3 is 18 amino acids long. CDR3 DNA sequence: TGTGCCAGCAGCGGAAGGGGACTAGCGGAAAGCAACACCGGGGAGCTGTTTTTT. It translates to CASSGRGLAESNTGELFF. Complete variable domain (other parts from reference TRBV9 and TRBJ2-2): DSGVTQTPKHLITATGQRVTLRCSPRSGDLSVYWYQQSLDQGLQFLIQYYNGEERAKGNILERFSAQQFPDLHSELNLSSLELGDSALYFCASSGRGLAESNTGELFFGEGSRLTVL.

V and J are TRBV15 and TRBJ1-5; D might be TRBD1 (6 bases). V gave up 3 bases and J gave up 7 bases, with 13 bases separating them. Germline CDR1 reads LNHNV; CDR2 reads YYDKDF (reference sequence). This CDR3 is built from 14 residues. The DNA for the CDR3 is TGTGCCACCAGCAGTTACGGGCAGGGGCAGCCCCAGCATTTT. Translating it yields CATSSYGQGQPQHF.

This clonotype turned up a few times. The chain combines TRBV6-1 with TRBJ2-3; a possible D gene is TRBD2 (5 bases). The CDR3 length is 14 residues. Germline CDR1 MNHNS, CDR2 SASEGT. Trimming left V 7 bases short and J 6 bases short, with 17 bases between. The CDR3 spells CASNRRGRLDTQYF. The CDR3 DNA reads TGTGCCAGCAACCGTCGAGGGAGATTGGATACGCAGTATTTT.

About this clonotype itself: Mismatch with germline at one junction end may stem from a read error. The CDR3 DNA reads TGTGCCTTCAGTGACAGCGGGAGGAGCTCCTACGAGCGGTACTTC. It encodes CAFSDSGRSSYERYF. V usage is TRBV6-6 and J usage is TRBJ2-7, with TRBD2 matching 9 bases. Per germline, CDR1 MNHNY and CDR2 SVGAGI (reference sequence). The length of the CDR3 is 15 residues.

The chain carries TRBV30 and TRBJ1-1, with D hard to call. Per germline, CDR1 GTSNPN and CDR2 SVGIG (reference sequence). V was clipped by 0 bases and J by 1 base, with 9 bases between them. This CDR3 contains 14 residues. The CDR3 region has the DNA TGTGCCTGGAGTGTACTGGACTCGAACACTGAAGCTTTCTTT. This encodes CAWSVLDSNTEAFF. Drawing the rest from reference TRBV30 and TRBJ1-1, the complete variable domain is SQTIHQWPATLVQPVGSPLSLECTVEGTSNPNLYWYRQAAGRGLQLLFYSVGIGQISSEVPQNLSASRPQDRQFILSSKKLLLSDSGFYLCAWSVLDSNTEAFFGQGTRLTVV.